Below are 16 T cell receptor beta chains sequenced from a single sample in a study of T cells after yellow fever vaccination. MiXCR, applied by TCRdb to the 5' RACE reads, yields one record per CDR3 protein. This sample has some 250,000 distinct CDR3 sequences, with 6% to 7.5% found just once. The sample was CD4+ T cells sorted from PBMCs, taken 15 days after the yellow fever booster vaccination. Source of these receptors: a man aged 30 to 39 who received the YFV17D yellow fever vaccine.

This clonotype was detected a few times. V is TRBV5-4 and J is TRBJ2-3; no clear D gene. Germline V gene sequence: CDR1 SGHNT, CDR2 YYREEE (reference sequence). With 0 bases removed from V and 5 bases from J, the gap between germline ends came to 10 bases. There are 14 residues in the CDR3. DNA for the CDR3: TGTGCCAGCAGCTTGGGGGAAAGACAAGATACGCAGTATTTT. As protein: CASSLGERQDTQYF.

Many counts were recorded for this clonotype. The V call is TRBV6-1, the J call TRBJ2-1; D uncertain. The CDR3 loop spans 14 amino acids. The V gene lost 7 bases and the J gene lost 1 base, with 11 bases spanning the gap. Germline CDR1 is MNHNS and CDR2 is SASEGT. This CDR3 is CASNGLSSYNEQFF. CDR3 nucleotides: TGTGCCAGCAATGGGCTTTCTTCCTACAATGAGCAGTTCTTC.

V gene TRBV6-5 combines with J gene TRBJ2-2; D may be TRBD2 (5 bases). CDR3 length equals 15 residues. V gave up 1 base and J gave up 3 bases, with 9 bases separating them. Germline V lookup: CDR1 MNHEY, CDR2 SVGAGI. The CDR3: CASSYFAGDTGELFF. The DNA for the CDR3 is TGTGCCAGCAGTTACTTTGCCGGGGACACCGGGGAGCTGTTTTTT.

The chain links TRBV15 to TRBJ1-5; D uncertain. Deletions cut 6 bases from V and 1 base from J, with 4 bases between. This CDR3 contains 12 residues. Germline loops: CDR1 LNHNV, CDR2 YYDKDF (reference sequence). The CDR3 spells CATRLSNQPQHF. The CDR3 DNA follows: TGTGCCACCAGGCTGAGCAATCAGCCCCAGCATTTT.

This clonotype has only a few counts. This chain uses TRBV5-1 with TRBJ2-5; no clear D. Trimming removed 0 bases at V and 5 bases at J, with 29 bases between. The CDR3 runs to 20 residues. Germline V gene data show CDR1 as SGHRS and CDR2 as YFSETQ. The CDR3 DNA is TGCGCCAGCAGCTTGGAGGATGAAATCGACCACCCGGAAAAGAGGGAGACCCAGTACTTC. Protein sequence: CASSLEDEIDHPEKRETQYF.

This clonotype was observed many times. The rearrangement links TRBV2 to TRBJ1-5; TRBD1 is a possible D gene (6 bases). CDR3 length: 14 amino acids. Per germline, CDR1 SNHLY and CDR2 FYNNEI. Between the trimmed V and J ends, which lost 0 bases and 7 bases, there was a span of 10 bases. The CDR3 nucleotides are TGTGCCAGCAGTGAAGCCGACAGGCAACAGCCCCAGCATTTT. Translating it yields CASSEADRQQPQHF.

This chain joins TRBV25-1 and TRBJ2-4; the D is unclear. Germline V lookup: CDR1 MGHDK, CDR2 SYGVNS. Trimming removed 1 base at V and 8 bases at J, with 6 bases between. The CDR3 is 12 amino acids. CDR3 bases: TGTGCCAGCAGTGAATCTAGGGACATTCAGTACTTC. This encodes CASSESRDIQYF.

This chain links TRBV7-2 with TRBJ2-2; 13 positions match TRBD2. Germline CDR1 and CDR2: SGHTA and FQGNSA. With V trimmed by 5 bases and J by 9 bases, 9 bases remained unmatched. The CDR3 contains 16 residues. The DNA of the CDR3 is TGTGCCAGCAGCCCACGGACTAGCGGGGGTTACAGGGAGCTGTTTTTT. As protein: CASSPRTSGGYRELFF.

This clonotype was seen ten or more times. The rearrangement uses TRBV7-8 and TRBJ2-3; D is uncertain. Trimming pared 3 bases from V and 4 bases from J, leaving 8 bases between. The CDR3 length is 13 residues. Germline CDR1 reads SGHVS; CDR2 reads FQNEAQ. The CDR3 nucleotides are TGTGCCAGCAGCTTCGCCGGAGCAGATACGCAGTATTTT. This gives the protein CASSFAGADTQYF.

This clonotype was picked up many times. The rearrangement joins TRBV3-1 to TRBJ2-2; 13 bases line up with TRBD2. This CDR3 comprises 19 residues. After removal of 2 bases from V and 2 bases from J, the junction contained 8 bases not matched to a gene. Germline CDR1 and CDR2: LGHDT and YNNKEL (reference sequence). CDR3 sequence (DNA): TGTGCCAGCAGCCAAAGGAGACTAGCGGGAGGTCCAAACACCGGGGAGCTGTTTTTT. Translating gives CASSQRRLAGGPNTGELFF.

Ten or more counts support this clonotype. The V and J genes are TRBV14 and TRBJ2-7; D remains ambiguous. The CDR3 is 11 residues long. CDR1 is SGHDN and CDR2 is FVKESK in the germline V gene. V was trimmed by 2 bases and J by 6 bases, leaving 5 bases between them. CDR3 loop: CASSQTTEQYF. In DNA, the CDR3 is TGTGCCAGCAGCCAAACTACCGAGCAGTACTTC.

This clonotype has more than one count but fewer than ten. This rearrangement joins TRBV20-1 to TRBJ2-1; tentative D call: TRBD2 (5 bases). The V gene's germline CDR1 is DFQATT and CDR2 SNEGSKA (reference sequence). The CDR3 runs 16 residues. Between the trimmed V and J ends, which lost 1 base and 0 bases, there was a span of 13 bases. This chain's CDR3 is CSARGSRDSSYNEQFF. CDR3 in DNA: TGCAGTGCTAGAGGTTCGAGGGATAGCTCCTACAATGAGCAGTTCTTC.

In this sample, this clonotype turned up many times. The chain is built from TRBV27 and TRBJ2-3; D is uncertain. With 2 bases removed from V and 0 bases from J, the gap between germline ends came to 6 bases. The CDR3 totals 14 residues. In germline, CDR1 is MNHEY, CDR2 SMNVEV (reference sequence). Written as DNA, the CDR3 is TGTGCCAGCAGTTTAGGGATCAGCACAGATACGCAGTATTTT. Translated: CASSLGISTDTQYF.

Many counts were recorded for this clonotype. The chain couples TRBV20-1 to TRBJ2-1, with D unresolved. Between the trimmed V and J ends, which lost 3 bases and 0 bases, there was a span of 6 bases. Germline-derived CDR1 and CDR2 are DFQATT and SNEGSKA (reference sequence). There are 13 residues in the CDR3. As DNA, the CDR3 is TGCAGTGCTAGTCTAAGCTCCTACAATGAGCAGTTCTTC. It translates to CSASLSSYNEQFF.

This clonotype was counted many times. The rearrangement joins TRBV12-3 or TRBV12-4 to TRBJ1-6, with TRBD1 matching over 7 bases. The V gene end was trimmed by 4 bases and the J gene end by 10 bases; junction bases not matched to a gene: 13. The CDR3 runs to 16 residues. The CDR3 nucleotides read TGTGCCAGCAGTTCCTCTTACACAGGGGTCGGATCACCCCTCCACTTT. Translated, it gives CASSSSYTGVGSPLHF.

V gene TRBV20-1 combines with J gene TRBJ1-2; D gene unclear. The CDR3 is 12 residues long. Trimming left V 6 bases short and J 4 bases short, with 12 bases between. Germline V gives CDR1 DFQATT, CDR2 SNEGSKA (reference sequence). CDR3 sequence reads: CSALDVPYGYTF. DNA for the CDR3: TGCAGTGCGCTAGACGTCCCCTATGGCTACACCTTC.